This paragraph covers one TCR beta chain sequence. Seattle patients were enrolled while actively infected and followed longitudinally. Original handling: By means of reference gene primer amplification, nucleated cell counts were estimated. TCRdb's table, derived via immunoSEQ multiplex PCR, lists solely in-frame clones and lacks some. From that table come the V and J calls and clone size; the DNA was used to work out D and trimming. The sample lists roughly 190,000 clones, 94% occurring once. The data derive from a study of blood T cell repertoires in COVID-19. Background on the study: Donors in the United States, Italy and Spain gave samples during acute or convalescent COVID-19.

The CDR3 has 16 residues. From germline, CDR1 is MDHEN and CDR2 SYDVKM. V gave up 6 bases and J gave up 2 bases; unmatched junction bases: 8. The sequencing sample was made of peripheral blood. This receptor was taken from a young man with COVID-19, enrolled during active disease. The gene calls are TRBV28 and TRBJ1-5; 9 nucleotides line up with TRBD1. CDR3 region: CASSLGQGIGNQPQHF. The CDR3 nucleotides read TGTGCCAGCAGCCTAGGACAGGGGATCGGCAATCAGCCCCAGCATTTT.